This T cell receptor beta chain was recorded in a study of low-dose radiotherapy and immunotherapy resistance in tumors. There are 15 residues in the CDR3. Trimming pared 1 base from V and 3 bases from J, leaving 15 bases between. Germline V CDR1 and CDR2: DFQATT, SNEGSKA (reference sequence). Both TCRalpha and TCRbeta chains were reverse transcribed with V-gene-specific primers. The authors amplified TCRs for about 20 PCR cycles with a constant-region primer and a V-primer adapter. TCRdb reanalysed the reads using MiXCR and keeps one entry per CDR3 protein. The sample has around 76,000 distinct CDR3 sequences, around 30% seen once. Time point reported: before trial treatment.

This specimen consisted of PBMCs, obtained before treatment. This chain uses TRBV20-1 with TRBJ1-1; D gene unclear. The sequence derives from a female donor with ovarian cancer. This CDR3 is CSARGGLQTDTEAFF. CDR3 in DNA: TGCAGTGCTAGAGGTGGGCTTCAAACGGACACTGAAGCTTTCTTT.